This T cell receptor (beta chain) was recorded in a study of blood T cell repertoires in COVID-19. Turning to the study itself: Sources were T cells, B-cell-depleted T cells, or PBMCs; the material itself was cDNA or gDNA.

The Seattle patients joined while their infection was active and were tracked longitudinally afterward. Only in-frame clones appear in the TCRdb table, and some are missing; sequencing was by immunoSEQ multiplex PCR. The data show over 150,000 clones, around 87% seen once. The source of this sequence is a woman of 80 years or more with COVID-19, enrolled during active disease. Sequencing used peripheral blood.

CDR3 nucleotides: TGTGCCACCAGCAGAGCCGGAGGGGCGGAAAAACTGTTTTTT. Translated: CATSRAGGAEKLFF. This chain joins TRBV15 and TRBJ1-4, with D possibly TRBD1 on 5 matching bases. There are 14 residues in the CDR3. CDR1 is LNHNV, CDR2 YYDKDF, per germline (reference sequence). V lost 1 base and J lost 8, with 11 bases in between.